These 2 T cell receptor beta chains originate from one sample sequenced in a study of T cell responses to AZD1222 COVID-19 vaccine. Data came from immunoSEQ multiplex PCR; TCRdb stores just in-frame clones and leaves some out. The sample has 100,000 or so clones; about 85% are singletons. The sample here was peripheral blood, taken on day 0 of AZD1222 vaccination. These receptors were collected from an adult in good health.

A note on this clone: Sequence at one end of the junction differs from germline and may be a read error. The V and J genes are TRBV7-7 and TRBJ2-5; TRBD1 matches 8 bases. The CDR3 length is 15 residues. The germline V gene encodes CDR1 SSHAT and CDR2 FNYEAQ (reference sequence). CDR3 sequence: CASSQGASSEETQYF. In DNA, the CDR3 is TGTGCTAGCAGCCAGGGGGCTAGTAGCGAAGAGACCCAGTACTTC.

This chain joins TRBV6-5 and TRBJ1-1, with D tentatively TRBD1 (5 bases). Looked up from germline, CDR1 is MNHEY and CDR2 is SVGAGI. V was pared by 2 bases and J by 4 bases, with 14 bases between. CDR3 size: 15 residues. For the CDR3, the DNA is TGTGCCAGCAGTTACCTATTGTCGGGGGGCACTGAAGCTTTCTTT. As protein: CASSYLLSGGTEAFF.